This paragraph reports one T cell receptor beta chain. The antigen is undetermined. The record originates from a study of T cell responses to AZD1222 COVID-19 vaccine. Study-level background: Pooling covered second doses at about 4 or about 12 weeks. Whole-study findings and limits: White British ancestry dominated among donors, who included more females, and clonal diversity was possibly underestimated. The CD4 TCRs associated with vaccination extended across spike and predominated at 160-218 and 743-854. Regions left unmutated in variants are reportedly the target of nearly half of spike-specific TCRs.

Assay: immunoSEQ multiplex PCR; the TCRdb copy retains only in-frame clones and omits some. The sample carries around 150,000 clones, roughly 89% recorded once. Sequenced here: peripheral blood, sampled on day 0 of AZD1222 vaccination. The TCR was taken from an adult in good health.

As DNA, the CDR3 is TGTGCCAGCAGCTTAGATGGGCGGGTGGATACGCAGTATTTT. It translates to CASSLDGRVDTQYF. The chain uses TRBV11-2 and TRBJ2-3, with a tentative D call TRBD2 (5 bases). V lost 0 bases and J 6 bases, leaving 10 bases between the germline ends. CDR1 is SGHAT and CDR2 is FQNNGV in the germline V gene. CDR3 length: 14 residues.